The TCR beta chain under discussion was sequenced for a study of control samples from healthy donors and cancer patients. The method was immunoSEQ multiplex PCR; TCRdb's version includes in-frame clones alone and lacks a portion of them. The table lists tens of thousands of clones, around 93% of them singletons. The CDR3 covers 20 residues. Trimming removed 5 bases from V and 0 bases from J, with 26 bases in between. The germline CDR1 and CDR2 sequences are SNHLY and FYNNEI. V gene TRBV2 combines with J gene TRBJ1-3; D may be TRBD1 (6 bases). Sequenced material: PBMCs. The receptor was isolated from a man aged 30 to 45 with colorectal cancer. CDR3 in amino acids: CASSSDLPFRGHSSGNTIYF. The CDR3 DNA follows: TGTGCCAGCAGTTCCGATCTCCCCTTCAGGGGCCATAGCTCTGGAAACACCATATATTTT.